The rows below give T cell receptor beta chains drawn from one sample of a study of molecular identifiers for immune sequencing clone quantification. From the PCR reads, TCRdb called clonotypes with MiXCR, one entry per CDR3 protein. The sample has roughly 100,000 distinct CDR3 sequences, 30% to 45% seen once; the top ten hold 9% to 10%. The sequencing input was naive CD8+ T cells from blood, with Jurkat cell RNA spiked in. The receptors were sampled from a human donor in good health. Some libraries in this study had Jurkat cell RNA spiked in. The CDR3 runs from the conserved cysteine through the conserved F or W. Each record gives: D gene, V gene, clone size, J gene, CDR3 protein, CDR3 DNA. A D gene is named only where the DNA matches it firmly. Some rows have no size entry. The others give once, few or many, or a class for an expanded clone.

D: TRBD1; V: TRBV6-6; size: few; J: TRBJ1-1; CDR3: CASSRTGETEAFF; DNA: TGTGCCAGCAGCCGGACAGGGGAGACTGAAGCTTTCTTT
D: TRBD1; V: TRBV27; size: many; J: TRBJ1-1; CDR3: CASISAYLDREKQAFF; DNA: TGTGCCAGCATATCCGCCTATTTGGACAGGGAAAAACAAGCTTTCTTT
D: .; V: TRBV3-1; size: few; J: TRBJ2-7; CDR3: CASSQVGRTYEQYF; DNA: TGTGCCAGCAGCCAAGTCGGCAGGACCTACGAGCAGTACTTC
D: .; V: TRBV9; size: many; J: TRBJ2-5; CDR3: CASSVVGSEETQYF; DNA: TGTGCCAGCAGCGTAGTGGGTTCGGAAGAGACCCAGTACTTC
D: TRBD1; V: TRBV11-2; size: .; J: TRBJ2-6; CDR3: CASSSTDRALTGANVLTF; DNA: TGTGCCAGCAGCTCAACAGACAGGGCTCTAACTGGGGCCAACGTCCTGACTTTC
D: .; V: TRBV5-4; size: .; J: TRBJ2-7; CDR3: CASSLALGQQSYEQYF; DNA: TGTGCCAGCAGCTTGGCCTTAGGACAGCAAAGCTACGAGCAGTACTTC
D: TRBD2; V: TRBV13; size: .; J: TRBJ2-1; CDR3: CASSPDGLAVYNEQFF; DNA: TGTGCCAGCAGCCCCGATGGACTAGCGGTTTACAATGAGCAGTTCTTC
D: .; V: TRBV4-3; size: many; J: TRBJ2-5; CDR3: CASSQKVTQDLFQETQYF; DNA: TGCGCCAGCAGCCAGAAAGTGACCCAAGACCTATTCCAAGAGACCCAGTACTTC
D: TRBD1; V: TRBV28; size: .; J: TRBJ2-7; CDR3: CASSLNRGF; DNA: TGTGCCAGCAGTTTAAACAGGGGCTTC
D: .; V: TRBV2; size: .; J: TRBJ1-5; CDR3: CASSARREEVNQPQHF; DNA: TGTGCCAGCAGTGCTCGGAGGGAAGAAGTCAATCAGCCCCAGCATTTT
D: .; V: TRBV20-1; size: .; J: TRBJ2-5; CDR3: CSAMTPWQETQYF; DNA: TGCAGTGCTATGACACCCTGGCAAGAGACCCAGTACTTC
D: .; V: TRBV7-6; size: few; J: TRBJ1-5; CDR3: CASSLGGLRPQHF; DNA: TGTGCCAGCAGCTTAGGTGGGTTGCGGCCCCAGCATTTT
D: TRBD2; V: TRBV6-6; size: .; J: TRBJ2-3; CDR3: CASSTSGRATDTQYF; DNA: TGTGCCAGCAGTACGAGCGGGAGGGCGACAGATACGCAGTATTTT
D: TRBD1; V: TRBV12-3/TRBV12-4; size: many; J: TRBJ1-1; CDR3: CASEPYGQGITEAFF; DNA: TGTGCCAGCGAACCGTATGGACAGGGGATTACTGAAGCTTTCTTT
D: .; V: TRBV11-2; size: few; J: TRBJ2-7; CDR3: CASSFGLHEQYF; DNA: TGTGCCAGCAGCTTTGGTCTCCACGAGCAGTACTTC
D: TRBD1; V: TRBV5-3; size: few; J: TRBJ1-2; CDR3: CASSLATPTGPTNYGYTF; DNA: TGTGCCAGCAGCTTGGCCACGCCGACAGGGCCAACTAACTATGGCTACACCTTC
D: TRBD1; V: TRBV28; size: few; J: TRBJ2-7; CDR3: CASRPGQGYEQYF; DNA: TGTGCCAGCAGACCGGGACAGGGCTACGAGCAGTACTTC
D: .; V: TRBV7-9; size: few; J: TRBJ2-7; CDR3: CASSHPTRIHEQYF; DNA: TGTGCCAGCAGCCACCCGACCCGGATCCACGAGCAGTACTTC
D: TRBD1; V: TRBV2; size: .; J: TRBJ1-2; CDR3: CASSEGSEDRFYGYTF; DNA: TGTGCCAGCAGTGAAGGTTCCGAGGACAGGTTCTATGGCTACACCTTC
D: .; V: TRBV6-2/TRBV6-3; size: .; J: TRBJ1-1; CDR3: CASTKVGGPEAFF; DNA: TGTGCCAGCACTAAGGTGGGGGGACCTGAAGCTTTCTTT
D: TRBD2; V: TRBV5-5; size: few; J: TRBJ2-7; CDR3: CASSSGGRYIRYEQYF; DNA: TGTGCCAGCAGCTCGGGAGGGCGATACATTCGGTACGAGCAGTACTTC
D: .; V: TRBV5-6; size: few; J: TRBJ2-4; CDR3: CASSFPGKNIQYF; DNA: TGTGCCAGCAGCTTTCCCGGCAAAAACATTCAGTACTTC
D: .; V: TRBV5-6; size: many; J: TRBJ2-7; CDR3: CASSPDTGAHEQYF; DNA: TGTGCCAGCAGCCCGGACACGGGTGCCCACGAGCAGTACTTC
D: .; V: TRBV24-1; size: .; J: TRBJ2-7; CDR3: CATSDTYEQYF; DNA: TGTGCCACCAGTGACACCTACGAGCAGTACTTC
D: TRBD1; V: TRBV2; size: .; J: TRBJ1-6; CDR3: CASRDRGRNSPLHF; DNA: TGTGCCAGCAGGGACAGGGGGCGGAATTCACCCCTCCACTTT
D: .; V: TRBV3-1; size: few; J: TRBJ2-7; CDR3: CASSPQGGGASYEQYF; DNA: TGTGCCAGCAGCCCCCAGGGAGGCGGTGCCTCCTACGAGCAGTACTTC
D: .; V: TRBV5-1; size: few; J: TRBJ2-6; CDR3: CASSLVEVRISLGANVLTF; DNA: TGCGCCAGCAGCTTGGTGGAGGTCCGGATCAGTTTAGGGGCCAACGTCCTGACTTTC
D: .; V: TRBV15; size: .; J: TRBJ2-2; CDR3: CATSTTGLNTGELFF; DNA: TGTGCCACCAGCACCACCGGACTCAACACCGGGGAGCTGTTTTTT
D: .; V: TRBV13; size: few; J: TRBJ2-2; CDR3: CASSPVRRSNTGELFF; DNA: TGTGCCAGCAGCCCAGTGAGGAGATCGAACACCGGGGAGCTGTTTTTT
D: TRBD2; V: TRBV28; size: many; J: TRBJ2-6; CDR3: CASSYGLVAGGPSGANVLTF; DNA: TGTGCCAGCAGTTACGGACTAGTTGCGGGAGGGCCTAGTGGGGCCAACGTCCTGACTTTC
D: .; V: TRBV28; size: many; J: TRBJ1-4; CDR3: CASSSPANEKLFF; DNA: TGTGCCAGCAGTTCTCCAGCTAATGAAAAACTGTTTTTT
D: .; V: TRBV5-1; size: .; J: TRBJ1-5; CDR3: CACSTGAGQPQHF; DNA: TGCGCCTGTAGCACGGGGGCTGGCCAGCCCCAGCATTTT
D: .; V: TRBV6-5; size: .; J: TRBJ2-6; CDR3: CASTVYSGANVLTF; DNA: TGTGCCAGCACTGTGTACTCTGGGGCCAACGTCCTGACTTTC
D: .; V: TRBV10-3; size: .; J: TRBJ2-7; CDR3: CAISETGQGLSSYEQYF; DNA: TGTGCCATCAGTGAGACGGGGCAGGGCCTAAGCTCCTACGAGCAGTACTTC
D: .; V: TRBV28; size: few; J: TRBJ1-5; CDR3: CASTLGPPGEPQHF; DNA: TGTGCCAGCACCCTGGGCCCCCCTGGGGAGCCCCAGCATTTT
D: .; V: TRBV14; size: many; J: TRBJ2-5; CDR3: CASSQTLDSYQETQYF; DNA: TGTGCCAGCAGCCAAACCCTGGACAGCTACCAAGAGACCCAGTACTTC
D: .; V: TRBV6-5; size: .; J: TRBJ1-5; CDR3: CAGSPTSRANQPQHF; DNA: TGTGCCGGCAGTCCAACTAGCAGGGCCAATCAGCCCCAGCATTTT
D: .; V: TRBV20-1; size: .; J: TRBJ2-7; CDR3: CGARVGRGHEQYF; DNA: TGCGGTGCTAGAGTCGGCAGGGGCCACGAGCAGTACTTC
D: .; V: TRBV2; size: few; J: TRBJ2-5; CDR3: CASIQTQETQYF; DNA: TGTGCCAGCATCCAGACCCAAGAGACCCAGTACTTC
D: .; V: TRBV27; size: once; J: TRBJ1-4; CDR3: CAGSYGPRGEKLFF; DNA: TGTGCCGGCAGTTATGGTCCCAGAGGTGAAAAACTGTTTTTT
D: TRBD1; V: TRBV12-3/TRBV12-4; size: .; J: TRBJ2-7; CDR3: CASSLVRDSYEQYF; DNA: TGTGCCAGCAGTTTAGTGAGGGACAGCTACGAGCAGTACTTC
D: .; V: TRBV28; size: many; J: TRBJ2-7; CDR3: CASSWGAHEQYF; DNA: TGTGCCAGCAGTTGGGGGGCCCACGAGCAGTACTTC
D: .; V: TRBV9; size: many; J: TRBJ2-7; CDR3: CASSVEPSALGDEQYF; DNA: TGTGCCAGCAGCGTAGAACCCAGCGCCCTTGGGGACGAGCAGTACTTC
D: .; V: TRBV7-9; size: .; J: TRBJ1-4; CDR3: CASSVQRGGDENLFF; DNA: TGTGCCAGCAGCGTACAGCGCGGGGGCGATGAAAATCTGTTTTTT
D: TRBD1; V: TRBV5-3; size: .; J: TRBJ2-3; CDR3: CASSLYRGTDTQYF; DNA: TGTGCCAGCAGCTTATACAGGGGAACAGATACGCAGTATTTT
D: .; V: TRBV2; size: few; J: TRBJ1-5; CDR3: CASSEIVGPQPQHF; DNA: TGTGCCAGCAGTGAAATTGTCGGGCCTCAGCCCCAGCATTTT
D: TRBD2; V: TRBV29-1; size: few; J: TRBJ2-7; CDR3: CSVEGEGNPYEQYF; DNA: TGCAGCGTTGAGGGGGAGGGGAACCCCTACGAGCAGTACTTC
D: .; V: TRBV4-1; size: .; J: TRBJ2-1; CDR3: CASSQDPDEQFF; DNA: TGCGCCAGCAGCCAAGATCCGGATGAGCAGTTCTTC
D: .; V: TRBV28; size: .; J: TRBJ2-7; CDR3: CASSLARGPGEQYF; DNA: TGTGCCAGCAGTTTAGCCCGGGGGCCAGGTGAGCAGTACTTC
D: .; V: TRBV2; size: few; J: TRBJ2-1; CDR3: CASSDLGIEQFF; DNA: TGTGCCAGCAGTGATTTAGGTATTGAGCAGTTCTTC
D: .; V: TRBV7-2; size: many; J: TRBJ2-7; CDR3: CASSLGLYYEQYF; DNA: TGTGCCAGCAGCTTAGGACTCTACTACGAGCAGTACTTC
D: TRBD1; V: TRBV10-2; size: .; J: TRBJ2-6; CDR3: CATETGAGANVLTF; DNA: TGCGCCACCGAGACAGGGGCTGGGGCCAACGTCCTGACTTTC
D: .; V: TRBV27; size: few; J: TRBJ2-3; CDR3: CASSRNGGPRTDTQYF; DNA: TGTGCCAGCAGTCGGAACGGAGGGCCTAGGACAGATACGCAGTATTTT
D: .; V: TRBV20-1; size: .; J: TRBJ2-7; CDR3: CRARGHDEQYF; DNA: TGCAGAGCTAGAGGGCACGACGAGCAGTACTTC
D: .; V: TRBV28; size: .; J: TRBJ1-5; CDR3: CASSQFVSRLFQPQHF; DNA: TGTGCCAGCAGTCAGTTTGTTTCCAGGTTGTTTCAGCCCCAGCATTTT
D: TRBD2; V: TRBV27; size: .; J: TRBJ2-3; CDR3: CASSLWRENTDTQYF; DNA: TGTGCCAGCAGTTTATGGCGGGAGAACACAGATACGCAGTATTTT
D: .; V: TRBV7-9; size: .; J: TRBJ2-7; CDR3: CASSALPGYEQYF; DNA: TGTGCCAGCAGCGCCCTCCCAGGCTACGAGCAGTACTTC
D: .; V: TRBV3-1; size: few; J: TRBJ2-3; CDR3: CASSQGASPDF; DNA: TGTGCCAGCAGCCAAGGGGCGAGCCCGGATTTT
D: TRBD1; V: TRBV5-4; size: .; J: TRBJ1-2; CDR3: CASSWDSANYGYTF; DNA: TGTGCCAGCAGCTGGGACAGCGCCAACTATGGCTACACCTTC